The 25 T cell receptor beta chains listed next were all sequenced from one sample in a study of T cell changes during pregnancy in multiple sclerosis. Generated by immunoSEQ multiplex PCR, the TCRdb table keeps only in-frame clones and is missing some. Counted here are about 23,000 clones, around 88% occurring once; the ten biggest clones make up roughly 0.99%. The sequences come from CD4+ T cells from peripheral blood mononuclear cells, collected in the first trimester of pregnancy. The receptors were gathered from a female donor in good health, enrolled as a control in a pregnancy study.

The chain has TRBV5-1 and TRBJ2-1; possibly TRBD2 for D (6 bases). The length of the CDR3 is 12 residues. Trimming removed 4 bases from V and 9 bases from J, with 11 bases in between. From germline, CDR1 is SGHRS and CDR2 YFSETQ. CDR3 DNA: TGCGCCAGCAGCCCGGAGGGAATTGAGCAGTTCTTC. Its translation: CASSPEGIEQFF. Complete variable domain (other parts from reference TRBV5-1 and TRBJ2-1): KAGVTQTPRYLIKTRGQQVTLSCSPISGHRSVSWYQQTPGQGLQFLFEYFSETQRNKGNFPGRFSGRQFSNSRSEMNVSTLELGDSALYLCASSPEGIEQFFGPGTRLTVL.

This chain connects TRBV27 to TRBJ1-3; D is unclear. The CDR3 has 13 amino acids. Trimming took 2 bases from V and 6 from J, leaving 8 bases between them. The germline CDR1 and CDR2 sequences are MNHEY and SMNVEV (reference sequence). The CDR3 DNA reads TGTGCCAGCAGTTTAAAGGGAGAAAACACCATATATTTT. Translating it yields CASSLKGENTIYF.

The rearrangement links TRBV6-5 to TRBJ1-3, with 8 bases matching TRBD1. With 4 bases clipped from V and 0 bases from J, the junction kept 2 bases outside the gene matches. The CDR3 totals 15 residues. Germline lookup yields CDR1 MNHEY and CDR2 SVGAGI. CDR3 sequence: CASSWDRYSGNTIYF. The CDR3 region has the DNA TGTGCCAGCAGTTGGGACAGGTACTCTGGAAACACCATATATTTT.

CDR3 in DNA: TGTGCCAGCAGTGAGGGTTACAGGGAAGACTATGGCTACACCTTC. It is translated as CASSEGYREDYGYTF. The chain uses TRBV25-1 and TRBJ1-2, with a possible D match to TRBD1 (6 bases). The CDR3 length is 15 residues. V lost 3 bases to trimming and J lost 3 bases, with 14 bases between them. Germline V gene sequence: CDR1 MGHDK, CDR2 SYGVNS.

Judged by abundance, this clone is medium-sized. The chain is built from TRBV19 and TRBJ1-5; D is undetermined. The V end lost 3 bases, the J end lost 6 bases, and 12 bases lay between the germline ends. This CDR3 contains 14 residues. Germline values: CDR1 LNHDA, CDR2 SQIVND (reference sequence). This CDR3 reads CASSIGGPIQPQHF. In nucleotides, the CDR3 is TGTGCCAGTAGTATCGGTGGGCCTATTCAGCCCCAGCATTTT.

As for this clone: Relative to the germline gene, one junction end is altered; a read error may explain this. The V call is TRBV5-5, the J call TRBJ2-4, with TRBD2 as a possible D gene (6 bases). The germline gives CDR1 SGHKS, CDR2 YYEKEE (reference sequence). The CDR3 contains 12 residues. CDR3 nucleotide sequence: TGTGCCAGCAGCTTGTATACTAGCACTTGGGTATTC. Its protein product is CASSLYTSTWVF.

This clone came up once. This chain connects TRBV28 to TRBJ2-5; 7 nucleotides agree with TRBD1. In germline, CDR1 is MDHEN, CDR2 SYDVKM. V shed 2 bases, J shed 4 bases, and the junction held 4 bases outside the gene matches. This CDR3 is 14 amino acids long. The CDR3 DNA reads TGTGCCAGCAGTTTAAGGGGGCGGCTAGAGACCCAGTACTTC. Its protein product is CASSLRGRLETQYF.

This clone was detected only once. This rearrangement joins TRBV11-2 to TRBJ2-5; D might be TRBD2 (5 bases). Trimming took off 5 bases at V and 10 bases at J, with 17 bases between the two ends. The germline CDR1 and CDR2 sequences are SGHAT and FQNNGV. This CDR3 is 13 amino acids long. The CDR3 DNA sequence: TGTGCCAGCAGCCCTCCGGGGATTGCGGGCCAGTACTTC. Its protein is CASSPPGIAGQYF. The entire variable domain, with the rest obtained from reference TRBV11-2 and TRBJ2-5, is as follows: EAGVAQSPRYKIIEKRQSVAFWCNPISGHATLYWYQQILGQGPKLLIQFQNNGVVDDSQLPKDRFSAERLKGVDSTLKIQPAKLEDSAVYLCASSPPGIAGQYFGPGTRLLVL.

The chain employs TRBV9 and TRBJ2-7; 8 bases line up with TRBD2. CDR3 size: 14 residues. Germline CDR1 is SGDLS and CDR2 is YYNGEE. Trimming removed 5 bases from V and 3 bases from J; junction bases left unmatched: 7. In DNA form, the CDR3 reads TGTGCCAGCAGGTTCTTAGCGGGGCGCTACGAGCAGTACTTC. Protein product: CASRFLAGRYEQYF.

Sample share makes this clone medium-sized. The chain is built from TRBV7-3 and TRBJ2-5; TRBD2 agrees at 11 bases. The CDR3 is 15 amino acids. Germline lookup yields CDR1 SGHTA and CDR2 FQGTGA. The trim removed 3 bases at V and 5 bases at J, leaving 5 bases unmatched. CDR3 sequence: CASSFASGRRETQYF. The CDR3 region has the DNA TGTGCCAGCAGCTTTGCTAGCGGGAGGAGGGAGACCCAGTACTTC. Supplemented by reference TRBV7-3 and TRBJ2-5, the full variable domain reads GAGVSQTPSNKVTEKGKYVELRCDPISGHTALYWYRQSLGQGPEFLIYFQGTGAADDSGLPNDRFFAVRPEGSVSTLKIQRTERGDSAVYLCASSFASGRRETQYFGPGTRLLVL.

The rearrangement joins TRBV29-1 to TRBJ2-2; 12 nucleotides align to TRBD2. Germline CDR1 and CDR2: SQVTM and ANQGSEA. The CDR3 has 16 residues. V gave up 4 bases and J gave up 1 base; unmatched junction bases: 4. CDR3 coding DNA: TGCAGCGTTGGACTAGCGGGGGACCTGAACACCGGGGAGCTGTTTTTT. It translates to CSVGLAGDLNTGELFF.

The chain carries TRBV18 and TRBJ1-2; maybe TRBD1 (5 bases). The CDR3 runs to 15 residues. With 1 base removed from V and 4 bases from J, the gap between germline ends came to 13 bases. CDR1 and CDR2 from the germline V gene are KGHSH and LQKENI. CDR3 sequence: CASSPLTELLYGYTF. The DNA for the CDR3 is TGTGCCAGCTCACCACTGACAGAGCTTCTCTATGGCTACACCTTC.

The V and J genes are TRBV6-5 and TRBJ1-2, with TRBD1 as a possible D gene (6 bases). The CDR3 has 15 amino acids. Trimming cost V 5 bases and J 2 bases, with 15 bases left between them. The V gene's germline CDR1 is MNHEY and CDR2 SVGAGI. CDR3 residues: CASSRSRTDNYGYTF. The CDR3 nucleotides read TGTGCCAGCAGTCGATCCCGGACAGACAACTATGGCTACACCTTC.

This chain joins TRBV10-3 and TRBJ2-2; 9 positions match TRBD2. The J segment lost 1 base and the V segment lost 6 bases, leaving 3 bases of the junction unmatched. This CDR3 comprises 15 residues. Germline V gives CDR1 ENHRY, CDR2 SYGVKD. CDR3: CAIRGGGGNTGELFF. For the CDR3, the DNA is TGTGCCATCAGAGGCGGGGGGGGGAACACCGGGGAGCTGTTTTTT.

The chain has TRBV28 and TRBJ2-3; tentative D call: TRBD2 (5 bases). The germline V gene encodes CDR1 MDHEN and CDR2 SYDVKM. V was trimmed by 1 base and J by 6 bases, leaving 26 bases between them. The CDR3 contains 19 residues. Here the CDR3 DNA reads TGTGCCAGCAGTTTATCCCTCTTCGTGCCAGCGGATACAAGGGATACGCAGTATTTT. Translation: CASSLSLFVPADTRDTQYF. The full variable domain, with the rest looked up from reference TRBV28 and TRBJ2-3, is DVKVTQSSRYLVKRTGEKVFLECVQDMDHENMFWYRQDPGLGLRLIYFSYDVKMKEKGDIPEGYSVSREKKERFSLILESASTNQTSMYLCASSLSLFVPADTRDTQYFGPGTRLTVL.

The rearrangement uses TRBV28 and TRBJ1-1; 7 bases align to TRBD1. Germline-derived CDR1 and CDR2 are MDHEN and SYDVKM. V shed 4 bases, J shed 1 base, and the junction held 6 bases outside the gene matches. This CDR3 comprises 15 residues. CDR3 bases: TGTGCCAGCAGTTCGGGAGACAGGGCGAACACTGAAGCTTTCTTT. Translating it yields CASSSGDRANTEAFF.

This chain uses TRBV19 with TRBJ2-7; 10 bases are shared with TRBD1. Germline V gene sequence: CDR1 LNHDA, CDR2 SQIVND (reference sequence). V was pared by 4 bases and J by 3 bases, with 6 bases of the junction left unmatched. This CDR3 region has 15 residues. CDR3 loop: CASSTQGQGLYEQYF. CDR3 in DNA: TGTGCCAGTAGTACTCAGGGACAGGGGCTCTACGAGCAGTACTTC.

The chain links TRBV5-1 to TRBJ2-5; D remains ambiguous. Germline CDR1 SGHRS, CDR2 YFSETQ. Between the trimmed V and J ends, which lost 0 bases and 2 bases, there was a span of 11 bases. The CDR3 sequence is 15 residues long. The CDR3 DNA reads TGCGCCAGCAGCTTGGAACTTCCCGTTCAAGAGACCCAGTACTTC. It translates to CASSLELPVQETQYF.

The chain couples TRBV2 to TRBJ2-2; D possibly corresponds to TRBD2 (5 bases). This CDR3 spans 13 amino acids. V was pared by 6 bases and J by 2 bases, with 7 bases between. Germline-derived CDR1 and CDR2 are SNHLY and FYNNEI. This CDR3 reads CASSRLNTGELFF. The CDR3 bases are TGTGCCAGCAGCAGACTAAACACCGGGGAGCTGTTTTTT.

The rearrangement joins TRBV16 to TRBJ1-2; D is ambiguous. Trimming removed 3 bases at V and 4 bases at J, with 15 bases between. Germline V gives CDR1 KGHSY, CDR2 FQNENV. The CDR3 runs to 15 residues. For the CDR3, the DNA is TGTGCCAGCAGCCAGGGGTCGGGGAAGGGCTATGGCTACACCTTC. This codes for CASSQGSGKGYGYTF.

This chain joins TRBV15 and TRBJ1-1, with D perhaps matching TRBD1 (5 bases). V dropped 1 base and J dropped 1 base, with 7 bases sitting between them. There are 14 residues in the CDR3. The V gene's germline CDR1 is LNHNV and CDR2 YYDKDF (reference sequence). CDR3 sequence: CATSRGGGNTEAFF. The CDR3 DNA sequence: TGTGCCACCAGCAGAGGGGGGGGGAACACTGAAGCTTTCTTT. Combining the CDR3 with reference TRBV15 and TRBJ1-1 gives the whole variable domain DAMVIQNPRYQVTQFGKPVTLSCSQTLNHNVMYWYQQKSSQAPKLLFHYYDKDFNNEADTPDNFQSRRPNTSFCFLDIRSPGLGDTAMYLCATSRGGGNTEAFFGQGTRLTVV.

The chain has TRBV19 and TRBJ1-6; tentative D call: TRBD1 (5 bases). CDR3 size: 17 residues. CDR1 is LNHDA, CDR2 SQIVND, per germline (reference sequence). Trimming cost V 0 bases and J 9 bases, with 18 bases left between them. CDR3 sequence (DNA): TGTGCCAGTAGTATAGATCCAAAGGGGTATATCGGTTCACCCCTCCACTTT. This encodes CASSIDPKGYIGSPLHF.

The CDR3 sequence is CASSLEGFGTGNSPLHF. As DNA, the CDR3 is TGTGCCAGCAGCTTAGAAGGCTTCGGGACAGGGAACTCACCCCTCCACTTT. The chain uses TRBV7-6 and TRBJ1-6; 9 bases fit TRBD1. CDR3 length: 17 residues. Germline trimming cut 1 base from V and 10 bases from J; bases unmatched to any gene: 11. Germline V gene lookup returns CDR1 SGHVS and CDR2 FNYEAQ. The variable domain in full, completed from reference TRBV7-6 and TRBJ1-6, reads GAGVSQSPRYKVTKRGQDVALRCDPISGHVSLYWYRQALGQGPEFLTYFNYEAQQDKSGLPNDRFSAERPEGSISTLTIQRTEQRDSAMYRCASSLEGFGTGNSPLHFGNGTRLTVT.

The chain has TRBV5-1 and TRBJ2-6; 12 bases match TRBD2. Germline assignment: CDR1 SGHRS and CDR2 YFSETQ. Trimming cost V 1 base and J 1 base; bases outside gene matches: 12. This CDR3 has 21 amino acids. In DNA, the CDR3 is TGCGCCAGCAGCTTGTCTAGCGGGAGGGCCCTAACCGCATCTGGGGCCAACGTCCTGACTTTC. Protein product: CASSLSSGRALTASGANVLTF.

The genes are TRBV27 and TRBJ1-2; D might be TRBD1 (6 bases). CDR1 is MNHEY and CDR2 is SMNVEV in the germline V gene (reference sequence). This CDR3 comprises 15 residues. Trimming shortened V by 0 bases and J by 3 bases, and 11 bases separated the two germline ends. CDR3 loop: CASSLSNRVHYGYTF. In nucleotides, the CDR3 is TGTGCCAGCAGTTTATCGAACAGGGTCCACTATGGCTACACCTTC.